Each of the 28 T cell receptor beta chains below was sequenced from the same sample in a study of T cells in Graves' hyperthyroidism and ophthalmopathy. Researchers amplified the TCR beta CDR3 regions from RNA transcripts. The HTBI set primed first-round TCR CDR3 RT-PCR. Each CDR3 protein is one row after TCRdb ran MiXCR on the multiplex PCR reads. The sample consists of 350,000 or so distinct CDR3 sequences, around 18% of them appearing once. The material sequenced was blood. These receptors were collected from a woman between 35 and 50 years old with Graves' ophthalmopathy.

This clonotype was recorded at least ten times. V usage is TRBV28 and J usage is TRBJ2-4, with 8 bases aligning to TRBD1. This CDR3 has 13 amino acids. Germline V gene sequence: CDR1 MDHEN, CDR2 SYDVKM. With 8 bases clipped from V and 7 bases from J, the junction kept 7 bases outside the gene matches. The CDR3 protein is CASRSGGANIQYF. The CDR3 DNA sequence: TGTGCCAGCCGGTCAGGGGGCGCGAACATTCAGTACTTC. The whole variable domain, remainder taken from reference TRBV28 and TRBJ2-4, is DVKVTQSSRYLVKRTGEKVFLECVQDMDHENMFWYRQDPGLGLRLIYFSYDVKMKEKGDIPEGYSVSREKKERFSLILESASTNQTSMYLCASRSGGANIQYFGAGTRLSVL.

This clonotype was observed many times. The chain links TRBV7-2 to TRBJ1-2; a weak D match, TRBD1 (5 bases). Germline assignment: CDR1 SGHTA and CDR2 FQGNSA. The CDR3 runs 15 residues. Trimming took 2 bases from V and 5 from J, leaving 15 bases between them. The CDR3, as DNA: TGTGCCAGCAGCTTATCTCGGGCCGGGGCGTATGGCTACACCTTC. Protein: CASSLSRAGAYGYTF.

This clonotype has a count of ten or more. V is TRBV4-1 and J is TRBJ2-7, with 8 bases fitting TRBD1. The CDR3 is made up of 14 amino acids. V was clipped by 0 bases and J by 3 bases; unmatched bases: 1. Germline V gives CDR1 MGHRA, CDR2 YSYEKL. The CDR3 sequence: CASSQDGQGYEQYF. DNA for the CDR3: TGCGCCAGCAGCCAAGACGGACAGGGCTACGAGCAGTACTTC.

This clonotype was observed at least ten times. The chain is built from TRBV27 and TRBJ2-7, with TRBD2 identical over 15 bases. V dropped 8 bases and J dropped 4; count of bases not matched to a gene: 15. Germline CDR1 is MNHEY and CDR2 is SMNVEV (reference sequence). This CDR3 region has 18 residues. CDR3 bases: TGTGCCAGCTCCCCCCGCGGACTAGCGGGAGGGTGGGTATACGAGCAGTACTTC. This encodes CASSPRGLAGGWVYEQYF.

This chain joins TRBV7-6 and TRBJ2-7; maybe TRBD2 (6 bases). CDR1 is SGHVS and CDR2 is FNYEAQ in the germline V gene. The V end was cut by 0 bases, the J end by 4 bases, with 10 bases between. The CDR3 is made up of 14 amino acids. The DNA of the CDR3 is TGTGCCAGCAGCTTAGCGGCAGGGAGGTACGAGCAGTACTTC. Translation gives CASSLAAGRYEQYF. The full variable domain, its missing parts supplied by reference TRBV7-6 and TRBJ2-7, is GAGVSQSPRYKVTKRGQDVALRCDPISGHVSLYWYRQALGQGPEFLTYFNYEAQQDKSGLPNDRFSAERPEGSISTLTIQRTEQRDSAMYRCASSLAAGRYEQYFGPGTRLTVT.

V usage is TRBV12-3 or TRBV12-4 and J usage is TRBJ2-5; D is ambiguous. The CDR3 length is 13 residues. V was pared by 3 bases and J by 4 bases, with 9 bases between. CDR3 sequence reads: CASSLVLGETQYF. For the CDR3, the DNA is TGTGCCAGCAGTTTGGTTCTTGGAGAGACCCAGTACTTC.

This clonotype was observed many times. The V call is TRBV11-2, the J call TRBJ2-7, with D possibly TRBD2 on 6 matching bases. V gave up 7 bases and J gave up 4 bases, with 20 bases separating them. The length of the CDR3 is 15 residues. Germline loops: CDR1 SGHAT, CDR2 FQNNGV. The CDR3 protein is CASTPHGREWYEQYF. CDR3 sequence (DNA): TGTGCCAGCACCCCCCACGGGAGAGAGTGGTACGAGCAGTACTTC.

This chain joins TRBV6-4 and TRBJ2-5; TRBD1 or TRBD2 may be the D gene (5 bases each). With 2 bases removed from V and 5 bases from J, the gap between germline ends came to 9 bases. Per germline, CDR1 MRHNA and CDR2 SNTAGT. This CDR3 is built from 13 residues. CDR3: CASSDNEGETQYF. Here the CDR3 DNA reads TGTGCCAGCAGTGACAACGAGGGGGAGACCCAGTACTTC.

This clonotype was recorded at least ten times. The rearrangement uses TRBV6-2 or TRBV6-3 and TRBJ2-5; no reliable D call. Deletions cut 2 bases from V and 2 bases from J, with 15 bases between. The length of the CDR3 is 16 residues. CDR1 and CDR2 (germline): MNHEY, SVGEGT. The CDR3 DNA reads as TGTGCCAGCAGTTACCTCTCGGTTCCTAGACAAGAGACCCAGTACTTC. This encodes CASSYLSVPRQETQYF.

This clonotype has a count of ten or more. This chain joins TRBV11-1 and TRBJ1-3, with D uncertain. The V and J ends lost 5 bases and 0 bases respectively, with 8 bases between them. Looked up from germline, CDR1 is SGHAT and CDR2 is FQDESV (reference sequence). The CDR3 is 14 residues long. In nucleotides, the CDR3 is TGTGCCAGCAGCAAGTCCAACTCTGGAAACACCATATATTTT. Translating it yields CASSKSNSGNTIYF.

This clonotype was found many times. This sequence joins TRBV28 and TRBJ2-5; 8 positions agree with TRBD2. V shed 5 bases, J shed 4 bases, and the junction held 3 bases outside the gene matches. The CDR3 length is 13 residues. Germline-derived CDR1 and CDR2 are MDHEN and SYDVKM. CDR3: CASSPREGETQYF. Here the CDR3 DNA reads TGTGCCAGCAGTCCCCGGGAGGGAGAGACCCAGTACTTC. Together with reference TRBV28 and TRBJ2-5, the CDR3 gives the full variable domain: DVKVTQSSRYLVKRTGEKVFLECVQDMDHENMFWYRQDPGLGLRLIYFSYDVKMKEKGDIPEGYSVSREKKERFSLILESASTNQTSMYLCASSPREGETQYFGPGTRLLVL.

For the CDR3, the DNA is TGTGCCACCAGTGAGGGGGGAACCTACGAGCAGTACTTC. Protein product: CATSEGGTYEQYF. The V and J genes are TRBV24-1 and TRBJ2-7; D is perhaps TRBD2 (6 bases). The V end was cut by 4 bases, the J end by 2 bases, with 8 bases between. Germline loops: CDR1 KGHDR, CDR2 SFDVKD. The CDR3 consists of 13 residues.

This clonotype has at least ten counts. The chain carries TRBV29-1 and TRBJ2-7, with 8 bases lining up with TRBD1. V lost 7 bases to trimming and J lost 2 bases; unmatched junction nucleotides: 7. The CDR3 contains 13 residues. Germline lookup yields CDR1 SQVTM and CDR2 ANQGSEA. The CDR3 nucleotides read TGCAGCGCCGAGGACAGGGCAACCTACGAGCAGTACTTC. Translating gives CSAEDRATYEQYF.

There are many counts of this clonotype. The J gene is TRBJ1-1, the V gene TRBV6-2 or TRBV6-3; possibly TRBD1 for D (5 bases). The CDR3 runs to 14 residues. Germline V gives CDR1 MNHEY, CDR2 SVGEGT. Trimming took off 10 bases at V and 5 bases at J, with 20 bases between the two ends. The CDR3 nucleotides read TGTGCCACCCAGAGGGGTGAGGTGGGGACTGAAGCTTTCTTT. It is translated as CATQRGEVGTEAFF.

This clonotype was detected many times. V is TRBV6-2 or TRBV6-3 and J is TRBJ1-1; unclear D gene. Germline lookup yields CDR1 MNHEY and CDR2 SVGEGT. V lost 3 bases and J 2 bases, leaving 10 bases between the germline ends. The CDR3 contains 14 residues. In nucleotides, the CDR3 is TGTGCCAGCAGTTATGGGTTCCCTAACACTGAAGCTTTCTTT. Translation gives CASSYGFPNTEAFF.

The table lists this clonotype with many counts. V is TRBV19 and J is TRBJ2-5, with 9 bases lining up with TRBD2. Unmatched junction bases numbered 5, after V lost 5 bases and J lost 1 base. Germline assignment: CDR1 LNHDA and CDR2 SQIVND (reference sequence). The CDR3 sequence is 15 residues long. The CDR3 coding sequence is TGTGCCAGTAGTCCCGGACTAGCGCCCCAAGAGACCCAGTACTTC. Amino acids: CASSPGLAPQETQYF.

This clonotype was counted at least ten times. The CDR3 region is CASSLRDSQYEQYF. The CDR3 nucleotides read TGTGCCAGCAGTTTAAGGGACTCTCAATACGAGCAGTACTTC. The chain uses TRBV28 and TRBJ2-7; weak D call: TRBD2 (6 bases). V was clipped by 2 bases and J by 4 bases, with 12 bases between them. The CDR3 has 14 amino acids. The germline CDR1 and CDR2 sequences are MDHEN and SYDVKM.

V is TRBV7-3 and J is TRBJ2-7; 7 positions agree with TRBD1. The CDR3 is 18 amino acids. Germline CDR1 and CDR2: SGHTA and FQGTGA. The V segment lost 6 bases and the J segment 0 bases; nucleotides outside the gene matches: 17. The CDR3 sequence: CASRNTGTAITYSYEQYF. The CDR3 coding sequence is TGTGCCAGCAGAAACACCGGGACAGCCATTACTTACTCCTACGAGCAGTACTTC.

This clonotype has at least ten counts. V and J are TRBV29-1 and TRBJ2-2; 15 bases map to TRBD2. The CDR3 extends over 17 amino acids. Losses at the gene ends were 4 bases for V and 3 bases for J; bases not matched to a gene: 6. Germline V CDR1 and CDR2: SQVTM, ANQGSEA. In DNA form, the CDR3 reads TGCAGCGTTGTAGGACTAGCGGGAGGGATTTACACCGGGGAGCTGTTTTTT. It encodes CSVVGLAGGIYTGELFF.

This clonotype was recorded many times. The chain couples TRBV12-3 or TRBV12-4 to TRBJ2-7; TRBD1 is a possible D gene (6 bases). This CDR3 contains 13 residues. The germline V and J ends were trimmed by 4 bases and 4 bases, with 11 bases remaining between them. Here the CDR3 DNA reads TGTGCCAGCAGTTCAACAGGGTCGTACGAGCAGTACTTC. It translates to CASSSTGSYEQYF.

This clonotype showed up many times. One junction end disagrees with the germline gene, perhaps due to a read error. This rearrangement joins TRBV7-3 to TRBJ2-5; D uncertain. The CDR3 loop spans 15 amino acids. From germline, CDR1 is SGHTA and CDR2 FQGTGA. The CDR3 reads CASSLTRFGHETQYF. For the CDR3, the DNA is TGTGCCAGCAGCCTAACAAGGTTTGGTCACGAGACCCAGTACTTC.

There are many counts of this clonotype. The chain is built from TRBV5-1 and TRBJ2-5; no reliable D call. Germline V gene lookup returns CDR1 SGHRS and CDR2 YFSETQ. CDR3 length: 14 amino acids. The V gene lost 2 bases and the J gene lost 5 bases, with 13 bases spanning the gap. The CDR3 protein is CASSFLRLGETQYF. The CDR3 DNA is TGCGCCAGCAGCTTCCTGCGGCTAGGGGAGACCCAGTACTTC.

This clonotype was observed at least ten times. J is TRBJ2-7 and V is TRBV29-1; 8 bases match TRBD1. V dropped 5 bases and J dropped 0; count of bases not matched to a gene: 3. The germline CDR1 and CDR2 sequences are SQVTM and ANQGSEA. CDR3 length: 13 amino acids. The CDR3 loop is CSVRQGFSYEQYF. In DNA, the CDR3 is TGCAGCGTTAGACAGGGGTTCTCCTACGAGCAGTACTTC.

This clonotype was counted ten times or more. The chain carries TRBV29-1 and TRBJ2-6; tentative D call: TRBD1 (6 bases). In germline, CDR1 is SQVTM, CDR2 ANQGSEA. The V end lost 3 bases, the J end lost 0 bases, and 9 bases lay between the germline ends. The CDR3 is 15 amino acids. CDR3 region: CSVEGAISGANVLTF. The CDR3 DNA sequence: TGCAGCGTTGAGGGGGCAATCTCTGGGGCCAACGTCCTGACTTTC.

This clonotype was recorded many times. The CDR3: CASTLGQLNTEAFF. CDR3 nucleotide sequence: TGTGCCAGCACCTTGGGACAGCTGAACACTGAAGCTTTCTTT. The chain has TRBV12-3 or TRBV12-4 and TRBJ1-1, with 7 bases identical to TRBD1. V gave up 7 bases and J gave up 0 bases; unmatched junction bases: 5. This CDR3 has 14 amino acids.

This clonotype was picked up many times. The chain carries TRBV29-1 and TRBJ1-1; TRBD1 agrees at 9 bases. In germline, CDR1 is SQVTM, CDR2 ANQGSEA. The trim removed 7 bases at V and 0 bases at J, leaving 3 bases unmatched. The CDR3 runs to 13 residues. CDR3 DNA sequence: TGCAGCGAACAGGGGGCTCTGAACACTGAAGCTTTCTTT. It codes for CSEQGALNTEAFF.

This clonotype was picked up many times. The V call is TRBV2, the J call TRBJ2-7, with 8 bases that match TRBD2. The V gene end was trimmed by 7 bases and the J gene end by 6 bases; junction bases not matched to a gene: 14. In germline, CDR1 is SNHLY, CDR2 FYNNEI. The CDR3 is 15 residues long. The CDR3 loop is CASKVPGLGVREQYF. The CDR3 DNA follows: TGTGCCAGCAAGGTCCCGGGACTAGGGGTTCGCGAGCAGTACTTC.

As regards this clonotype: Its ends do not fully match the called genes, so a read error is possible. The V gene is TRBV28, the J gene TRBJ2-5; 10 bases agree with TRBD1. This CDR3 is built from 15 residues. Germline assignment: CDR1 MDHEN and CDR2 SYDVKM. The CDR3 region is CASSSGGQGSETPYF. In DNA, the CDR3 is TGTGCCAGCAGTTCAGGGGGACAGGGGAGCGAGACCCCGTACTTC.